The 5 T cell receptor beta chains in this list originate from one sample, sequenced in a study of OX40 agonist ivuxolimab in advanced cancers. The table came from immunoSEQ multiplex PCR; TCRdb's copy has only in-frame clones and leaves some out. The data contain tens of thousands of clones, 88% of them singletons. The sequences come from CD4+ or CD8+ T cells sorted from blood, collected in a trial of the OX40 agonist ivuxolimab. These receptors all stem from an adult with an advanced solid tumor such as melanoma, head and neck, liver or kidney cancer.

The rearrangement links TRBV6-1 to TRBJ2-7; no definite D call. CDR1 and CDR2 from the germline V gene are MNHNS and SASEGT. The CDR3 covers 12 residues. Trimming cost V 6 bases and J 2 bases, with 8 bases left between them. The CDR3 is CASRNKAYEQYF. CDR3 sequence (DNA): TGTGCCAGCAGAAATAAAGCCTACGAGCAGTACTTC.

This clone appeared a few times. This rearrangement joins TRBV5-6 to TRBJ2-1; TRBD2 matches 8 bases. This CDR3 has 13 amino acids. Germline V CDR1 and CDR2: SGHDT, YYEEEE. The V and J ends lost 0 bases and 9 bases, in that order; junction bases with no gene match: 2. The CDR3 protein is CASSLGREGEQFF. The CDR3 DNA sequence: TGTGCCAGCAGCTTGGGACGGGAGGGTGAGCAGTTCTTC. The full variable domain, its missing parts supplied by reference TRBV5-6 and TRBJ2-1, is DAGVTQSPTHLIKTRGQQVTLRCSPKSGHDTVSWYQQALGQGPQFIFQYYEEEERQRGNFPDRFSGHQFPNYSSELNVNALLLGDSALYLCASSLGREGEQFFGPGTRLTVL.

The chain has TRBV7-9 and TRBJ2-5, with 12 bases aligning to TRBD2. The CDR3 loop spans 16 amino acids. CDR1 is SEHNR, CDR2 FQNEAQ, per germline (reference sequence). V lost 8 bases and J lost 1; bases outside the gene matches: 8. CDR3 amino acids: CASRPPGLAGQETQYF. DNA of the CDR3: TGTGCCAGCCGTCCTCCGGGACTAGCGGGCCAAGAGACCCAGTACTTC.

The genes are TRBV28 and TRBJ1-2, with 7 bases matching TRBD1. Germline V lookup: CDR1 MDHEN, CDR2 SYDVKM. The CDR3 sequence is 12 residues long. V dropped 7 bases and J dropped 7; count of bases not matched to a gene: 6. The CDR3 here is CASTRQGSGYTF. CDR3 coding DNA: TGTGCCAGCACCCGACAGGGATCTGGCTACACCTTC.

V gene TRBV7-2 combines with J gene TRBJ2-1; a possible D gene is TRBD2 (6 bases). The CDR3 runs to 16 residues. CDR1 SGHTA and CDR2 FQGNSA come from the germline V gene. Trimming cost V 0 bases and J 0 bases, with 9 bases left between them. The CDR3 DNA reads TGTGCCAGCAGCTTAGCTTTCGGGAGCTCCTACAATGAGCAGTTCTTC. It is translated as CASSLAFGSSYNEQFF.